The T cell receptor (beta chain) under discussion was sequenced for a study of blood T cell repertoires in COVID-19. As for the study in general: COVID-19 samples, acute and convalescent, were from the United States, Italy and Spain.

Some clones are missing from TCRdb's copy, which holds only in-frame ones; the method was immunoSEQ multiplex PCR. The repertoire holds around 60,000 clones, with about 85% as singletons. V lost 4 bases, J lost 7 bases, and 7 bases lay in between. Germline V gene lookup returns CDR1 SQVTM and CDR2 ANQGSEA. There are 10 residues in the CDR3. The sequencing sample was made of peripheral blood. This rearrangement joins TRBV29-1 to TRBJ1-1, with D hard to call. This TCR was sampled from an elderly woman with acute or convalescent COVID-19. The CDR3 coding sequence is TGCAGCGTTGCCCAGATTGAAGCTTTCTTT. The encoded protein is CSVAQIEAFF.